The 24 T cell receptor beta chains listed next were all sequenced from one sample in a study of blood T cell repertoires in COVID-19. Method: immunoSEQ multiplex PCR; TCRdb's copy keeps in-frame clones and lacks some. Of 290,000 or so clones listed, around 90% are singletons. The source material was PBMCs or T cells enriched from blood (not recorded which). The receptors were gathered from a young woman with acute COVID-19.

This clone was counted a single time. The V gene is TRBV28, the J gene TRBJ1-2, with 10 bases that match TRBD1. V dropped 2 bases and J dropped 8; count of bases not matched to a gene: 5. The germline CDR1 and CDR2 sequences are MDHEN and SYDVKM. The CDR3 length is 14 residues. CDR3 amino acids: CASSLGGQGQGYTF. DNA of the CDR3: TGTGCCAGCAGTTTAGGGGGACAGGGGCAGGGCTACACCTTC.

The chain combines TRBV5-1 with TRBJ1-4, with TRBD1 identical over 9 bases. Germline loops: CDR1 SGHRS, CDR2 YFSETQ. The CDR3 loop spans 14 amino acids. V shed 3 bases and J 6 bases; nucleotides not matched to a gene: 3. The CDR3 sequence: CASSSGQGDEKLFF. The DNA for the CDR3 is TGCGCCAGCAGCTCGGGACAGGGAGATGAAAAACTGTTTTTT.

The genes are TRBV3-1 (or the pseudogene TRBV3-2) and TRBJ1-4, with a tentative D call TRBD1 (5 bases). This CDR3 has 15 residues. V was cut by 1 base and J by 5 bases, with 11 bases left in between. Germline V gene data show CDR1 as LGHDT and CDR2 as YNNKEL (reference sequence). The CDR3 protein is CASSQGVRVNEKLFF. DNA for the CDR3: TGTGCCAGCAGCCAAGGTGTCAGGGTGAATGAAAAACTGTTTTTT.

Only one count was recorded for this clone. This rearrangement joins TRBV12-3 or TRBV12-4 to TRBJ1-3; perhaps TRBD1 as D (5 bases). The CDR3 extends over 13 amino acids. With 10 bases removed from V and 3 bases from J, the gap between germline ends came to 13 bases. CDR3: CAITRGYGNTIYF. CDR3 nucleotide sequence: TGTGCCATCACGCGGGGGTATGGAAACACCATATATTTT.

This chain links TRBV2 with TRBJ2-4; TRBD2 is a possible D gene (9 bases). Looked up from germline, CDR1 is SNHLY and CDR2 is FYNNEI. Trimming shortened V by 2 bases and J by 3 bases, and 23 bases separated the two germline ends. The CDR3 is made up of 19 amino acids. CDR3 coding DNA: TGTGCCAGCAGTGAATCGGCAGGGGGCCTAGCGGGGATCAAAAACATTCAGTACTTC. The encoded protein is CASSESAGGLAGIKNIQYF.

The chain links TRBV6-6 to TRBJ1-3, with 8 bases matching TRBD1. V was clipped by 5 bases and J by 2 bases; unmatched bases: 11. The CDR3 loop spans 17 amino acids. Germline V lookup: CDR1 MNHNY, CDR2 SVGAGI (reference sequence). The chain's CDR3 is CASSRFIGQGPGNTIYF. The CDR3 DNA reads TGTGCCAGCAGTCGCTTTATAGGACAGGGACCTGGAAACACCATATATTTT.

For this clone: Distinct nucleotide sequences in the sample also encode this CDR3. The rearrangement links TRBV28 to TRBJ1-5; weak D call: TRBD1 (6 bases). Trimming shortened V by 3 bases and J by 7 bases, and 10 bases separated the two germline ends. Per germline, CDR1 MDHEN and CDR2 SYDVKM. The CDR3 has 13 residues. CDR3 sequence: CASSFRGGQPQHF. The CDR3 coding sequence is TGTGCCAGCAGTTTCAGGGGTGGGCAGCCCCAGCATTTT. The whole variable domain, remainder taken from reference TRBV28 and TRBJ1-5, is DVKVTQSSRYLVKRTGEKVFLECVQDMDHENMFWYRQDPGLGLRLIYFSYDVKMKEKGDIPEGYSVSREKKERFSLILESASTNQTSMYLCASSFRGGQPQHFGDGTRLSIL.

The V gene is TRBV6-6, the J gene TRBJ2-5, with 10 bases that match TRBD1. CDR3 length: 15 residues. Trimming took 6 bases from V and 5 from J; bases not matched to a gene: 9. Germline V gene lookup returns CDR1 MNHNY and CDR2 SVGAGI (reference sequence). CDR3 DNA sequence: TGTGCCAGCAGCCGTCCGGGACAGGGGAAGGAGACCCAGTACTTC. The encoded protein is CASSRPGQGKETQYF.

This chain connects TRBV11-3 to TRBJ1-2; 7 bases agree with TRBD1. V lost 4 bases, J lost 4 bases, and 3 bases stayed unmatched. The CDR3 runs 13 residues. Looked up from germline, CDR1 is SGHNT and CDR2 is YENEEA. CDR3: CASSSGQAYGYTF. CDR3 in DNA: TGTGCCAGCAGCTCCGGACAGGCCTATGGCTACACCTTC.

This clone occurred once. The chain carries TRBV29-1 and TRBJ1-1; D gene uncertain. Germline V gene data show CDR1 as SQVTM and CDR2 as ANQGSEA. V was shortened by 5 bases and J by 5 bases, with 9 bases between the two germline ends. The CDR3 contains 11 residues. The CDR3 spells CSVFPLTEAFF. The CDR3 nucleotides read TGCAGCGTTTTCCCTTTGACTGAAGCTTTCTTT.

The chain uses TRBV28 and TRBJ2-6; a possible D gene is TRBD1 (6 bases). Trimming cost V 5 bases and J 0 bases, with 14 bases left between them. This CDR3 spans 17 amino acids. Germline-derived CDR1 and CDR2 are MDHEN and SYDVKM. CDR3 in DNA: TGTGCCAGCAGTCCTTACCCACAGGGCTCTGGGGCCAACGTCCTGACTTTC. This translates into CASSPYPQGSGANVLTF.

This sequence joins TRBV6-5 and TRBJ2-3; D remains unclear. The CDR3 length is 12 residues. The V end lost 4 bases, the J end lost 4 bases, and 6 bases lay between the germline ends. CDR1 and CDR2 (germline): MNHEY, SVGAGI. Here the CDR3 reads CASSSRSDTQYF. DNA of the CDR3: TGTGCCAGCAGTTCTAGATCAGATACGCAGTATTTT.

The chain couples TRBV2 to TRBJ2-7; 7 bases fit TRBD1. The germline CDR1 and CDR2 sequences are SNHLY and FYNNEI. The CDR3 runs to 14 residues. V gave up 7 bases and J gave up 7 bases; unmatched junction bases: 13. CDR3 in amino acids: CASTRDSPVREQYF. CDR3 sequence (DNA): TGTGCCAGCACCCGGGACAGCCCCGTGAGAGAGCAGTACTTC.

The chain has TRBV30 and TRBJ1-1; D ambiguous. CDR1 is GTSNPN and CDR2 is SVGIG in the germline V gene (reference sequence). The CDR3 length is 11 residues. V was shortened by 3 bases and J by 7 bases, with 9 bases between the two germline ends. CDR3 sequence: CAWSGGHEAFF. The CDR3 DNA sequence: TGTGCCTGGAGCGGAGGTCATGAAGCTTTCTTT.

The CDR3 DNA sequence: TGTGCCAGCAGTCCAGGGACAGGCAATCAGCCCCAGCATTTT. This translates into CASSPGTGNQPQHF. The chain is built from TRBV6-5 and TRBJ1-5, with 7 nucleotides matching TRBD1. Germline V gene sequence: CDR1 MNHEY, CDR2 SVGAGI. V lost 5 bases to trimming and J lost 2 bases; unmatched junction nucleotides: 3. The CDR3 runs 14 residues.

A single count supports this clone. The chain joins TRBV3-1 (or the pseudogene TRBV3-2) to TRBJ1-5; 7 bases line up with TRBD1. Trimming took 4 bases from V and 3 from J; bases not matched to a gene: 3. CDR3 size: 14 residues. Germline V lookup: CDR1 LGHDT, CDR2 YNNKEL (reference sequence). CDR3 sequence: CASSLGTDNQPQHF. CDR3 nucleotide sequence: TGTGCCAGCAGCCTTGGGACAGACAATCAGCCCCAGCATTTT.

The V and J genes are TRBV6-5 and TRBJ2-7; 10 bases line up with TRBD2. This CDR3 is 15 amino acids long. V gave up 6 bases and J gave up 5 bases; unmatched junction bases: 10. The V gene's germline CDR1 is MNHEY and CDR2 SVGAGI. The CDR3 spells CASRGLAGAKHEQYF. The CDR3 DNA is TGTGCCAGCAGGGGCCTAGCGGGAGCTAAACACGAGCAGTACTTC.

This chain joins TRBV6-1 and TRBJ1-1, with unresolved D. Trimming shortened V by 1 base and J by 5 bases, and 11 bases separated the two germline ends. This CDR3 has 14 amino acids. The germline V gene encodes CDR1 MNHNS and CDR2 SASEGT. CDR3 nucleotide sequence: TGTGCCAGCAGTGAAGGCGGTCTCGGAACTGAAGCTTTCTTT. Translated, it gives CASSEGGLGTEAFF.

Only a few counts were recorded for this clone. The chain joins TRBV6-1 to TRBJ2-7, with TRBD2 matching over 7 bases. Germline CDR1 MNHNS, CDR2 SASEGT. V shed 2 bases, J shed 4 bases, and the junction held 5 bases outside the gene matches. This CDR3 spans 14 amino acids. The CDR3, as DNA: TGTGCCAGCAGTGAACTGAGCGGGGCGTACGAGCAGTACTTC. Protein: CASSELSGAYEQYF.

This clone appeared once. This chain links TRBV29-1 with TRBJ1-5; D perhaps matches TRBD1 (5 bases). This CDR3 is built from 14 residues. Germline-derived CDR1 and CDR2 are SQVTM and ANQGSEA. Trimming cost V 5 bases and J 3 bases, with 14 bases left between them. DNA for the CDR3: TGCAGCGTTTCTGGCAGGGCCGACAATCAGCCCCAGCATTTT. This sequence encodes CSVSGRADNQPQHF.

The CDR3 coding sequence is TGTGCCAGCAGCCAAGATGACAGCATGAACACTGAAGCTTTCTTT. It translates to CASSQDDSMNTEAFF. The chain combines TRBV4-2 with TRBJ1-1; tentatively, D is TRBD1 (5 bases). This CDR3 comprises 15 residues. Germline CDR1 is LGHNA and CDR2 is YNFKEQ. V was shortened by 0 bases and J by 0 bases, with 8 bases between the two germline ends.

The chain combines TRBV5-5 with TRBJ2-3; tentative D call: TRBD2 (6 bases). CDR3 length: 15 amino acids. The germline V gene has CDR1 SGHKS and CDR2 YYEKEE (reference sequence). V lost 4 bases, J lost 5 bases, and 17 bases lay in between. This chain's CDR3 is CASSQGEVAGDTQYF. The CDR3 DNA sequence: TGTGCCAGCAGCCAAGGGGAGGTGGCAGGAGATACGCAGTATTTT.

In its sample, this clone was seen once. CDR3 protein: CASSLTTGGSNEKLFF. The CDR3 nucleotides read TGTGCCAGCAGTTTGACCACAGGGGGATCTAATGAAAAACTGTTTTTT. The genes are TRBV28 and TRBJ1-4; 8 positions agree with TRBD1. This CDR3 has 16 residues. Germline V gene sequence: CDR1 MDHEN, CDR2 SYDVKM. V lost 3 bases to trimming and J lost 3 bases; unmatched junction nucleotides: 6. The variable domain in full, with the rest retrieved from reference TRBV28 and TRBJ1-4, is DVKVTQSSRYLVKRTGEKVFLECVQDMDHENMFWYRQDPGLGLRLIYFSYDVKMKEKGDIPEGYSVSREKKERFSLILESASTNQTSMYLCASSLTTGGSNEKLFFGSGTQLSVL.

The chain is built from TRBV29-1 and TRBJ1-2, with TRBD1 matching 11 bases. The CDR3 has 15 residues. Germline-derived CDR1 and CDR2 are SQVTM and ANQGSEA. V lost 0 bases and J lost 8; bases outside the gene matches: 8. CDR3 loop: CSVEDSPGQGEGYTF. The CDR3 coding sequence is TGCAGCGTTGAAGATTCCCCGGGACAGGGGGAAGGCTACACCTTC.